This TCR beta chain was identified during a study of T cells in Graves' hyperthyroidism and ophthalmopathy (dated by TCRdb to the late 2010s). At the level of the whole study: Peripheral blood samples were taken at initial diagnosis, before any treatment was given. To identify TCR V-J signatures that set the groups apart, the researchers used a discovery cohort of 100 patients, made up of under 45 with Graves' ophthalmopathy and some 55 with stable Graves' hyperthyroidism. Prospective prediction of ophthalmopathy was tested in an independent validation cohort consisting of 18 to 20 hyperthyroidism patients and approximately 16 patients who later progressed to ophthalmopathy. For training and testing, the 80 to 100 patients in the discovery cohort were randomly divided in a 7:3 ratio. The study also compared thyroid tissue and blood T-cell repertoires from several Graves' hyperthyroidism patients. After sampling, hyperthyroidism patients received methimazole starting at 30 mg daily, and ophthalmopathy patients received high-dose intravenous methylprednisolone. According to the paper, TCR Vbeta CDR3 sequencing was carried out on roughly 130 peripheral blood samples, which came from fewer than 50 ophthalmopathy, 70 to 80 hyperthyroidism and roughly 17 progressor patients.

Amplification of TCR beta CDR3 regions was carried out from RNA transcripts. For the first round of RT-PCR on the TCR CDR3, the HTBI primer set was used together with the Qiagen OneStep RT-PCR kit. Libraries were constructed in a second round of multiplex PCR, after which size selection and purification were carried out. Sequencing of the libraries was done on an Illumina HiSeq2000 using paired-end 100 bp reads. Per the original workflow: Raw data were processed with SOAPnuke, discarding reads with adapters, uncalled bases, mean Phred below 15, or no exact constant-primer or identifier match. COPE v1.2.5 was used to merge high-quality paired reads, and clonotypes were defined as unique nucleotide sequences. MiTCR v1.1 was used to align clonotypes to the IMGT TRBV, TRBD and TRBJ reference segments. The analysis included only V-J combinations with a frequency above 0.0001, which together covered approximately 99% of the repertoires. The TCS score was defined as the ratio of F50 (clonal expansion) to E x V (chaos), calculated using BLOSUM62-based TCRdist between CDR3 peptides within each V-J. Welch's t-statistics and random forest reduced roughly 500 V-J features to 10 to 15, which were used in a naive Bayes classifier (R e1071). Clones were called with MiXCR by TCRdb after fastp trimmed the public reads at Q25, and only in-frame beta chains were retained. Rows merge per CDR3 protein into single entries with the most common DNA and genes. None of the V and J calls come from the authors' own analysis; TCRdb made them. The sample contains about 350,000 distinct CDR3 sequences, around 13% of them found a single time. Under 30% of the sample lies in the top ten.

This clonotype occurred many times. The antigen this receptor binds is unknown. No base qualities exist here, and no much larger clone lies one base off it. The research as a whole found: A model built on a 13 V-J signature distinguished ophthalmopathy from stable hyperthyroidism, reaching 87.88% sensitivity and 81.08% specificity in cross-validation and 80%/75% in testing. No statistical method was used to set the sample size in advance, and investigators knew the group allocation. In validation, the model predicted progression to ophthalmopathy a median of about 5.9 months before onset, with 65% to 71% sensitivity and roughly 72% specificity. Most expanded thyroid clonotypes (frequency above 0.001) were also detected in blood, a finding suggesting that blood repertoires may reflect thyroid immune responses.

Stable Graves' hyperthyroidism was defined as the absence of progression to ophthalmopathy over 18 months of follow-up. The hyperthyroidism patients were between 18 and 65 years old and newly diagnosed, with a disease duration of less than 2 months. Any patient with an uncontrolled infection, another autoimmune disease, pregnancy or lactation was excluded. Diagnoses were established on the basis of clinical symptoms, serum thyroxine and TRAb, thyroid ultrasound, and orbital computed tomography. Ficoll-Paque density gradient centrifugation was used to isolate PBMCs from around 10 ml of fresh peripheral blood. Total RNA was extracted with Trizol reagent, and quality was checked on an Agilent 2100 Bioanalyzer. The clonotype comes from a woman aged 30 to 39 with Graves' hyperthyroidism. The sequenced material came from blood.

The DNA sequence is as follows: TGTGCCAGCAGCCCAGACAGGCACACCATATATTTT. Translated, it reads CASSPDRHTIYF. This chain joins TRBV12-3 or TRBV12-4 to TRBJ1-3, and TRBD1 may be the D gene, going by 6 matching bases. V loses 6 bases of germline sequence and J loses 8 bases, and the interval between the two ends is 11 bases. The CDR3 goes from the cysteine to the phenylalanine over 12 residues. Kept here is only the CDR3 DNA, which spans 36 bases and is read in frame from base 1.